The entry below gives a single T cell receptor (beta chain) sequence along with its context. The record originates from a study of blood T cells in healthy people across ages. The trim removed 5 bases at V and 3 bases at J, leaving 8 bases unmatched. Germline assignment: CDR1 DFQATT and CDR2 SNEGSKA (reference sequence). The CDR3 is 14 amino acids. It was with a sample-barcoded 5' primer and a J-beta primer mix that a second PCR of about 6 to 12 cycles was run. The template-switch adaptor, which had 12 random nucleotides, put a tag on each cDNA molecule. TCRdb called the 5' RACE reads again in MiXCR, with one record for every CDR3 protein. This sample has 1.5 million to 2 million distinct CDR3 sequences, with approximately 50% found just once.

Sequencing used blood. The chain carries TRBV20-1 and TRBJ1-2; 8 bases line up with TRBD1. This clonotype originated in a woman aged 40 to 50 in good health. CDR3 amino acids: CSAPGQGRYYGYTF. CDR3 nucleotide sequence: TGCAGTGCTCCCGGACAGGGCCGATACTATGGCTACACCTTC.